Listed here are 4 T cell receptor beta chains from one sample, sequenced in a study of blood T cell repertoires in COVID-19. This table comes from immunoSEQ multiplex PCR, and its TCRdb copy is limited to in-frame clones, with some not included. The sample yields approximately 77,000 clones, approximately 78% seen once. Sequencing used peripheral blood. Every receptor here comes from a woman aged 55-69 years with acute or convalescent COVID-19.

In the case of this clone: The junction does not match germline at one end; this may be a read error. V gene TRBV7-2 combines with J gene TRBJ2-3; 12 bases agree with TRBD2. CDR3 length equals 17 residues. Germline V gene lookup returns CDR1 SGHTA and CDR2 FQGNSA. The CDR3 coding sequence is TGTGCCAGCAGCCCGGGGGCTAGCGGGGGGGCCACAAATACGCAGTATTTT. This gives the protein CASSPGASGGATNTQYF.

The chain has TRBV28 and TRBJ2-1, with 11 nucleotides matching TRBD2. CDR3 length equals 15 residues. Germline V gives CDR1 MDHEN, CDR2 SYDVKM. V lost 5 bases and J lost 10; bases outside the gene matches: 10. The CDR3 is CASSTTSGGLGEQFF. The CDR3 bases are TGTGCCAGCAGTACTACTAGCGGGGGTTTAGGGGAGCAGTTCTTC. Full variable domain (rest looked up from reference TRBV28 and TRBJ2-1): DVKVTQSSRYLVKRTGEKVFLECVQDMDHENMFWYRQDPGLGLRLIYFSYDVKMKEKGDIPEGYSVSREKKERFSLILESASTNQTSMYLCASSTTSGGLGEQFFGPGTRLTVL.

This clone was picked up one time. CDR3 bases: TGTGCCTGGACAGGGGAATCGTCTTTCGAAAAACTGTTTTTT. As protein: CAWTGESSFEKLFF. The gene calls are TRBV30 and TRBJ1-4, with D maybe TRBD1 (6 bases). There are 14 residues in the CDR3. Deletions cut 4 bases from V and 8 bases from J, with 17 bases between. Looked up from germline, CDR1 is GTSNPN and CDR2 is SVGIG (reference sequence). The full variable domain, rest sourced from reference TRBV30 and TRBJ1-4, is SQTIHQWPATLVQPVGSPLSLECTVEGTSNPNLYWYRQAAGRGLQLLFYSVGIGQISSEVPQNLSASRPQDRQFILSSKKLLLSDSGFYLCAWTGESSFEKLFFGSGTQLSVL.

The V gene is TRBV13, the J gene TRBJ1-6, with 10 bases fitting TRBD1. V trimming: 3 bases; J trimming: 10 bases; junction bases outside the gene matches: 3. Germline V lookup: CDR1 PRHDT, CDR2 FYEKMQ (reference sequence). The CDR3 consists of 14 residues. The CDR3: CASSLGQGRSPLHF. The CDR3 region has the DNA TGTGCCAGCAGCTTGGGACAGGGGAGATCACCCCTCCACTTT.